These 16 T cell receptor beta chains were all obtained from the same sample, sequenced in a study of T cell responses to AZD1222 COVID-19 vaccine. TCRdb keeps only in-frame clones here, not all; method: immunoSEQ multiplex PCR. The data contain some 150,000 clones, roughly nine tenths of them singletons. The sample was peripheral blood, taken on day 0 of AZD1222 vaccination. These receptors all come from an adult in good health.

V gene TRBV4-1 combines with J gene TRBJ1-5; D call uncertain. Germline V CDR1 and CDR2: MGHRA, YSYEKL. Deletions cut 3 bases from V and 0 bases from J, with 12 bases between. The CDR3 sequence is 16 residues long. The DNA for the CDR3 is TGCGCCAGCAGCCAGCAAAGAGGTGGTAGCAATCAGCCCCAGCATTTT. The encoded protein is CASSQQRGGSNQPQHF.

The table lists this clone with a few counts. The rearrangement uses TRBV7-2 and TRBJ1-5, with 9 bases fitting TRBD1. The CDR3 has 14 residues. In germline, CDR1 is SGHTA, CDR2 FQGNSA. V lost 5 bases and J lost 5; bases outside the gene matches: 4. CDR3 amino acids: CASSRDRADQPQHF. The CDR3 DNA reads TGTGCCAGCAGCCGGGACAGGGCGGATCAGCCCCAGCATTTT.

CDR3 sequence reads: CASSLGGARTANEKLFF. The CDR3 DNA is TGTGCCAGCAGCTTAGGGGGGGCGAGGACAGCTAATGAAAAACTGTTTTTT. This rearrangement joins TRBV7-6 to TRBJ1-4, with D perhaps TRBD1 (6 bases). Looked up from germline, CDR1 is SGHVS and CDR2 is FNYEAQ. Trimming pared 1 base from V and 3 bases from J, leaving 15 bases between. This CDR3 contains 17 residues.

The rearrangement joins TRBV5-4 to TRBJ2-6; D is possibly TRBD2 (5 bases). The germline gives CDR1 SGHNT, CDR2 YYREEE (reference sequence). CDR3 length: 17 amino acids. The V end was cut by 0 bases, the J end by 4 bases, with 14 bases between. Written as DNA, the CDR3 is TGTGCCAGCAGCTTGGCCCATCGGGGATCCGGGGCCAACGTCCTGACTTTC. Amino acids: CASSLAHRGSGANVLTF.

The CDR3 protein is CATSRDPRGYNEQFF. The CDR3 DNA is TGTGCCACCAGCAGAGACCCCCGGGGGTACAATGAGCAGTTCTTC. The chain has TRBV15 and TRBJ2-1; D may be TRBD2 (6 bases). CDR1 LNHNV and CDR2 YYDKDF come from the germline V gene (reference sequence). CDR3 length: 15 amino acids. The V gene lost 0 bases and the J gene lost 4 bases, with 10 bases spanning the gap.

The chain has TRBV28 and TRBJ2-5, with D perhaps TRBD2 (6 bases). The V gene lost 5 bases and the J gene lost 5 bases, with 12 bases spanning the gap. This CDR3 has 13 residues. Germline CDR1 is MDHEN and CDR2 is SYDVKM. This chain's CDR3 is CASSQAGTETQYF. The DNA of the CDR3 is TGTGCCAGCAGTCAGGCGGGAACGGAGACCCAGTACTTC.

In nucleotides, the CDR3 is TGTGCCAGCAGCCAGTTGGAGGAAGGGAACGAGCAGTACTTC. It translates to CASSQLEEGNEQYF. V is TRBV6-6 and J is TRBJ2-7; D perhaps matches TRBD2 (5 bases). The CDR3 totals 14 residues. Germline values: CDR1 MNHNY, CDR2 SVGAGI (reference sequence). With 6 bases removed from V and 5 bases from J, the gap between germline ends came to 17 bases.

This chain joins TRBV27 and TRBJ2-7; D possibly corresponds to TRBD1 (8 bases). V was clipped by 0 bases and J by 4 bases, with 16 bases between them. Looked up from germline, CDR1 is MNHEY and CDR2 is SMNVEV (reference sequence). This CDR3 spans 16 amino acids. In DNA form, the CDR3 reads TGTGCCAGCAGTTTATCGGCGGGGGACAGGCTGTACGAGCAGTACTTC. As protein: CASSLSAGDRLYEQYF.

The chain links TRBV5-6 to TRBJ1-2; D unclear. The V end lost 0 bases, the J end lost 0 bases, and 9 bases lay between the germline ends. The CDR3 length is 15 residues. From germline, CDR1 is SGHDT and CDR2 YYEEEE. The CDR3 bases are TGTGCCAGCAGCTTGGCCGAGAGAACTAACTATGGCTACACCTTC. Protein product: CASSLAERTNYGYTF.

CDR3 loop: CATSRDGGGGVETQYF. Written as DNA, the CDR3 is TGTGCCACCAGCAGAGATGGGGGTGGGGGAGTCGAGACCCAGTACTTC. The chain is built from TRBV15 and TRBJ2-5; D may be TRBD1 or TRBD2 (5 bases each). The CDR3 consists of 16 residues. V lost 0 bases to trimming and J lost 5 bases, with 16 bases between them. Germline assignment: CDR1 LNHNV and CDR2 YYDKDF (reference sequence).

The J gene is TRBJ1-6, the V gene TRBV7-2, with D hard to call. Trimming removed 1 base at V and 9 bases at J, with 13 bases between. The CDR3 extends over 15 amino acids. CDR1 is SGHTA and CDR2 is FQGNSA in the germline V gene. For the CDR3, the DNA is TGTGCCAGCAGCTTAGTCGCGGGCGCGAGTTCACCCCTCCACTTT. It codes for CASSLVAGASSPLHF.

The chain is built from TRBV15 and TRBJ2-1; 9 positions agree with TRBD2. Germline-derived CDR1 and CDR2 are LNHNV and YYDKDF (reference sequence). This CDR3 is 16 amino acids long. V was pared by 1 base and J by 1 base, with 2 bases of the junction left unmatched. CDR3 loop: CATSRATSGSYNEQFF. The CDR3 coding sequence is TGTGCCACCAGCAGAGCAACTAGCGGGTCCTACAATGAGCAGTTCTTC.

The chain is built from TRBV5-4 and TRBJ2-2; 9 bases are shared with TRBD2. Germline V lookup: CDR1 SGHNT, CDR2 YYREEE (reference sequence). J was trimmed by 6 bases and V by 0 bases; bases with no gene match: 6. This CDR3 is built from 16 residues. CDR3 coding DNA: TGTGCCAGCAGCTTGGCTGGGACTAGCAATGCCGGGGAGCTGTTTTTT. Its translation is CASSLAGTSNAGELFF. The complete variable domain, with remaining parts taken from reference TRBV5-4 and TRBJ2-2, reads ETGVTQSPTHLIKTRGQQVTLRCSSQSGHNTVSWYQQALGQGPQFIFQYYREEENGRGNFPPRFSGLQFPNYSSELNVNALELDDSALYLCASSLAGTSNAGELFFGEGSRLTVL.

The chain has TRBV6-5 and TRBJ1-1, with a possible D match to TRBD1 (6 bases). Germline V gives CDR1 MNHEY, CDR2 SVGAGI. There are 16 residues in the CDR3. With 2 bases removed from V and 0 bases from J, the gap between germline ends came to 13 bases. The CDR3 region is CASSYTLGGMNTEAFF. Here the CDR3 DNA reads TGTGCCAGCAGTTACACCCTAGGGGGGATGAACACTGAAGCTTTCTTT.

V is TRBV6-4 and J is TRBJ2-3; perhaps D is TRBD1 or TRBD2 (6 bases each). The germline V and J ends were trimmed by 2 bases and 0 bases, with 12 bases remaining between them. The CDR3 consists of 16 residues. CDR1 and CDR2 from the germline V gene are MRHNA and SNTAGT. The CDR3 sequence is CASSDTRGPSTDTQYF. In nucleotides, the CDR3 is TGTGCCAGCAGTGACACACGGGGGCCTAGCACAGATACGCAGTATTTT.

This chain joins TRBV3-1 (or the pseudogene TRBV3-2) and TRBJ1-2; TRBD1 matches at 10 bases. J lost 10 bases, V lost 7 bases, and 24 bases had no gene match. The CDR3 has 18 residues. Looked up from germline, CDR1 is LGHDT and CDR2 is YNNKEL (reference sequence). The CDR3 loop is CASTSEAYPRTGGPFYTF. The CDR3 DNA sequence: TGTGCCAGCACCTCCGAAGCCTATCCCAGGACAGGGGGACCTTTCTACACCTTC.